The 13 T cell receptor beta chains presented below share a single source sample, sequenced in a study of blood T cell repertoires in COVID-19. Using immunoSEQ multiplex PCR, the repertoire was profiled, and TCRdb retains in-frame clones only, with some absent. The sample lists approximately 100,000 clones; 85% to 90% were seen once. Input material: peripheral blood. The source is a human donor in a cohort sampled during active COVID-19.

This chain links TRBV4-2 with TRBJ2-7; 9 bases fit TRBD2. Unmatched junction bases numbered 11, after V lost 0 bases and J lost 2 bases. The germline CDR1 and CDR2 sequences are LGHNA and YNFKEQ. The CDR3 spans 18 residues. The CDR3 DNA reads TGTGCCAGCAGCCAAGATCTTCCCGCTCTAGCGGGACCCTACGAGCAGTACTTC. This sequence encodes CASSQDLPALAGPYEQYF.

CDR3 coding DNA: TGTGCCAGCAGTCATCGGACGGGGGAAGAGACCCAGTACTTC. Protein product: CASSHRTGEETQYF. J is TRBJ2-5 and V is TRBV28; tentatively, D is TRBD2 (6 bases). Trimming left V 5 bases short and J 3 bases short, with 13 bases between. In germline, CDR1 is MDHEN, CDR2 SYDVKM. The CDR3 extends over 14 amino acids.

V and J are TRBV6-5 and TRBJ1-6, with D perhaps matching TRBD1 (6 bases). V was pared by 7 bases and J by 10 bases, with 14 bases between. This CDR3 comprises 13 residues. The germline V gene has CDR1 MNHEY and CDR2 SVGAGI. CDR3: CASTGKGGSPLHF. As DNA, the CDR3 is TGTGCCAGCACGGGGAAGGGGGGGTCACCCCTCCACTTT.

This rearrangement joins TRBV5-1 to TRBJ2-2, with D tentatively TRBD1 (5 bases). The germline CDR1 and CDR2 sequences are SGHRS and YFSETQ. V lost 4 bases to trimming and J lost 0 bases, with 10 bases between them. The CDR3 is 15 residues long. The CDR3 DNA reads as TGCGCCAGCAGCCCCAGGGAAACGAACACCGGGGAGCTGTTTTTT. Translation: CASSPRETNTGELFF.

The CDR3 nucleotides read TGTGCCAGCAGCAACTGGGACAGGGGGGGATATGGCTACACCTTC. It specifies CASSNWDRGGYGYTF. The chain joins TRBV9 to TRBJ1-2, with 11 bases lining up with TRBD1. After removal of 4 bases from V and 5 bases from J, the junction contained 7 bases not matched to a gene. This CDR3 has 15 residues. Germline CDR1 and CDR2: SGDLS and YYNGEE.

In this sample, this clone turned up a few times. Additional DNA sequences in this sample encode the identical CDR3. The chain recombines TRBV19 with TRBJ2-7; 8 nucleotides match TRBD2. CDR3 length: 13 residues. With V trimmed by 6 bases and J by 1 base, 2 bases remained unmatched. Germline V gene sequence: CDR1 LNHDA, CDR2 SQIVND (reference sequence). DNA for the CDR3: TGTGCCAGTAGAAGCGGGAGTTCCTACGAGCAGTACTTC. As protein: CASRSGSSYEQYF. Looking up the rest from reference TRBV19 and TRBJ2-7 gives the full variable domain: DGGITQSPKYLFRKEGQNVTLSCEQNLNHDAMYWYRQDPGQGLRLIYYSQIVNDFQKGDIAEGYSVSREKKESFPLTVTSAQKNPTAFYLCASRSGSSYEQYFGPGTRLTVT.

The V call is TRBV4-1, the J call TRBJ2-1; D is unclear. V was trimmed by 4 bases and J by 0 bases, leaving 13 bases between them. The CDR3 runs to 16 residues. Germline V CDR1 and CDR2: MGHRA, YSYEKL. The CDR3 is CASSPPQRPSYNEQFF. The CDR3 region has the DNA TGCGCCAGCAGCCCCCCACAGAGACCCTCCTACAATGAGCAGTTCTTC.

The chain recombines TRBV28 with TRBJ2-2; 7 bases map to TRBD2. The CDR3 extends over 15 amino acids. CDR1 is MDHEN, CDR2 SYDVKM, per germline. J gave up 4 bases and V 8 bases, and 10 bases lay outside the gene matches. CDR3 residues: CASARGDSGTGELFF. The CDR3 coding sequence is TGTGCCAGCGCCCGGGGGGACTCGGGCACCGGGGAGCTGTTTTTT.

V gene TRBV7-9 combines with J gene TRBJ2-3; D is uncertain. The CDR3 totals 13 residues. Germline V gene data show CDR1 as SEHNR and CDR2 as FQNEAQ (reference sequence). V dropped 3 bases and J dropped 0 bases, with 4 bases sitting between them. The CDR3 nucleotides are TGTGCCAGCAGCTTCGGGAGCACAGATACGCAGTATTTT. Its protein is CASSFGSTDTQYF.

The chain links TRBV5-6 to TRBJ1-5; D not resolved. CDR1 is SGHDT and CDR2 is YYEEEE in the germline V gene. Trimming shortened V by 4 bases and J by 4 bases, and 9 bases separated the two germline ends. The CDR3 is 13 residues long. The CDR3 loop is CASSQTRNQPQHF. The CDR3, as DNA: TGTGCCAGCAGCCAGACAAGGAATCAGCCCCAGCATTTT.

This CDR3 is CASSQATGGLYEQYF. CDR3 in DNA: TGTGCCAGCAGCCAAGCAACAGGGGGACTGTACGAGCAGTACTTC. This sequence joins TRBV4-2 and TRBJ2-7; 8 positions agree with TRBD1. The CDR3 has 15 residues. Germline CDR1 LGHNA, CDR2 YNFKEQ. J lost 4 bases, V lost 1 base, and 6 bases had no gene match.

V gene TRBV27 combines with J gene TRBJ2-7; TRBD1 aligns across 9 bases. V shed 5 bases and J 6 bases; nucleotides not matched to a gene: 14. This CDR3 has 16 amino acids. Germline-derived CDR1 and CDR2 are MNHEY and SMNVEV (reference sequence). The CDR3 sequence is CASSTPVGTGLREQYF. The CDR3 DNA is TGTGCCAGCAGTACCCCGGTCGGGACAGGGTTGCGCGAGCAGTACTTC.

The rearrangement uses TRBV5-1 and TRBJ2-3, with 11 bases lining up with TRBD1. CDR3 size: 14 residues. Trimming removed 3 bases from V and 6 bases from J; junction bases left unmatched: 3. CDR1 SGHRS and CDR2 YFSETQ come from the germline V gene. CDR3 nucleotide sequence: TGCGCCAGCAGCTCCGGACAGGGGGCGGATACGCAGTATTTT. Its protein is CASSSGQGADTQYF.